This T cell receptor beta chain originates from a study of blood T cell repertoires in COVID-19. In the original workflow: Amplification from reference gene primers served as the basis for estimated nucleated cell counts. Data came from immunoSEQ multiplex PCR; TCRdb stores just in-frame clones and leaves some out. The V and J calls and clone size were taken over from that table, and D and trimming were inferred from the DNA. The sample records about 98,000 clones, roughly 82% being singletons. The V end lost 3 bases, the J end lost 0 bases, and 11 bases lay between the germline ends. The germline CDR1 and CDR2 sequences are SGHRS and YFSETQ. This CDR3 has 15 residues.

The chain uses TRBV5-1 and TRBJ2-3; D is perhaps TRBD2 (7 bases). Material for sequencing was peripheral blood. This TCR was recovered from a man in his sixties or seventies with active or convalescent COVID-19. The CDR3 reads CASSSGGQSTDTQYF. CDR3 nucleotide sequence: TGCGCCAGCAGCTCGGGGGGACAAAGCACAGATACGCAGTATTTT.